These T cell receptor beta chains were read from a single sample in a study of human T cells and chemical hapten exposure. TCRdb analysed the RACE reads with MiXCR anew, one entry per CDR3 protein. The top ten hold roughly 10% of the sample, which has tens of thousands of distinct CDR3 sequences, about 32% seen once. Specimen: whole blood, collected in connection with sensitization to the hapten diphenylcyclopropenone (DPC). The receptors were sampled from a middle-aged man with alopecia areata. Some clones in this sample may be carry-over from other donors' samples. Each CDR3 is given with its conserved first and last residue. D genes are given only for firm matches. The size of a clone is reported for some rows only, either as once, few or many, or as a class for expanded clones.

V,size,J,D,DNA,CDR3
TRBV15,.,TRBJ2-2,.,TGTGCCACCAGCTCTGGAGTCACCGGGGAGCTGTTTTTT,CATSSGVTGELFF
TRBV6-2/TRBV6-3,.,TRBJ2-5,TRBD1,TGTGCCAGCAGTTCCTGGACAGGGGAAGAGACCCAGTACTTC,CASSSWTGEETQYF
TRBV12-3/TRBV12-4,few,TRBJ2-7,TRBD2,TGTGCCAGCAGTGCTAGCGGCTCCTACGAGCAGTACTTC,CASSASGSYEQYF
TRBV20-1,many,TRBJ2-7,TRBD2,TGCAGTGCTAGAGATCCGAGCGGGAGGGCCCGCTACGAGCAGTACTTC,CSARDPSGRARYEQYF
TRBV27,.,TRBJ2-3,TRBD1,TGTGCCAGCAGTACACTTATAGGGGACAGGGTCACAGATACGCAGTATTTT,CASSTLIGDRVTDTQYF
TRBV11-2,few,TRBJ2-7,.,TGTGCCAGCAGCTTAGCCGCCTACGAGCAGTACTTC,CASSLAAYEQYF
TRBV3-1,few,TRBJ1-5,.,TGTGCCAGCAGCCAGGGGCTCAGCAATCAGCCCCAGCATTTT,CASSQGLSNQPQHF
TRBV12-3/TRBV12-4,few,TRBJ2-7,TRBD2,TGTGCCAGCAGCCGAACTAGCGGGAACCACGAGCAGTACTTC,CASSRTSGNHEQYF
TRBV5-6,few,TRBJ1-1,TRBD1,TGTGCCAGCAGCCCGACAGGGCCGTTCACTGAAGCTTTCTTT,CASSPTGPFTEAFF
TRBV12-3/TRBV12-4,.,TRBJ2-7,.,TGTGCCAGCAGCCGGGACAACTGGAAGGGCCCCTACGAGCAGTACTTC,CASSRDNWKGPYEQYF
TRBV12-3/TRBV12-4,.,TRBJ2-7,TRBD2,TGTGCCAGCAGACCTAGCGGGAGCTCCTTCGAGCAGTACTTC,CASRPSGSSFEQYF
TRBV12-3/TRBV12-4,few,TRBJ2-6,TRBD1,TGTGCCAGCCGCGGACAGGGGGCGGGAGGGGCCAACGTCCTGACTTTC,CASRGQGAGGANVLTF
TRBV28,.,TRBJ2-1,TRBD2,TGTGCCAGCAGTTCGGGACTAGCGACTACTAATGAGCAGTTCTTC,CASSSGLATTNEQFF
TRBV29-1,.,TRBJ2-7,.,TGCAGCGTTGTTGTAGGGGTCGGGGCCGAGCAGTACTTC,CSVVVGVGAEQYF
TRBV29-1,.,TRBJ2-2,TRBD1,TGCAGCGGATTGGGACAGGGAGCGGGCGGGGAGCTGTTTTTT,CSGLGQGAGGELFF
TRBV10-2,few,TRBJ2-5,TRBD2,TGCGCCAGCTTGGGACTAGCGGGAGTGGGGACCCAGTACTTC,CASLGLAGVGTQYF
TRBV9,.,TRBJ2-7,TRBD1,TGTGCCAGCAGCGAGGGGACAGGCGGAGGGGTGGGCGAGCAGTACTTC,CASSEGTGGGVGEQYF
TRBV6-2/TRBV6-3,.,TRBJ2-1,.,TGTGCCAGCAGTTACTCGAATGGGGAAACGAGCAATGAGCAGTTCTTC,CASSYSNGETSNEQFF
TRBV20-1,few,TRBJ2-7,.,TGCAGTCTCCCAGGGAGAGGAGAGCAGTACTTC,CSLPGRGEQYF
TRBV20-1,few,TRBJ2-1,.,TGCAGTGCTAGAACGGCAGACTCCTACAATGAGCAGTTCTTC,CSARTADSYNEQFF
TRBV6-1,.,TRBJ1-6,.,TGTGCCAGCAGTGAACGGGAGTCCGGGGGTTCACCCCTCCACTTT,CASSERESGGSPLHF
TRBV27,few,TRBJ2-7,.,TGTGCCAGCAGTCCCGGACGGAACTACGAGCAGTACTTC,CASSPGRNYEQYF
TRBV6-2/TRBV6-3,.,TRBJ2-3,TRBD2,TGTGCCAGCACGCTAGCGGGAGGGCCATATACGCAGTATTTT,CASTLAGGPYTQYF
TRBV28,.,TRBJ1-1,TRBD1,TGTGCCAGCAGTCTATCGACAGGGGGTACTGAAGCTTTCTTT,CASSLSTGGTEAFF
TRBV7-2,few,TRBJ1-1,TRBD1,TGTGCCAGTACGGACAGGAACACTGAAACTTTCTTT,CASTDRNTETFF
TRBV6-6,few,TRBJ1-1,.,TGTGCCAGCAGTTACCGTGACGGAATCAACACTGAAGCTTTCTTT,CASSYRDGINTEAFF
TRBV12-3/TRBV12-4,.,TRBJ1-5,.,TGTGCCAGCAGTTTAAGGTCGGATGGGCAGCCCCAGCATTTT,CASSLRSDGQPQHF
TRBV20-1,few,TRBJ2-5,TRBD1,TGCAGTGCTAGGTTTGGACAGGGGCGAGTGGGAAGAGAGACCCAGTACTTC,CSARFGQGRVGRETQYF
TRBV7-2,.,TRBJ2-7,.,TGTGCCAGCAGCTTGGGGCAGGCAAACTACGAGCAGTACTTC,CASSLGQANYEQYF
TRBV27,.,TRBJ2-3,.,TGTGCCAGCAGTTTAGGAAGGGTGAGCACAGATACGCAGTATTTT,CASSLGRVSTDTQYF
TRBV12-3/TRBV12-4,few,TRBJ2-3,.,TGTGCCAGCAGTTGGGACGGCCGCACAGATACGCAGTATTTT,CASSWDGRTDTQYF